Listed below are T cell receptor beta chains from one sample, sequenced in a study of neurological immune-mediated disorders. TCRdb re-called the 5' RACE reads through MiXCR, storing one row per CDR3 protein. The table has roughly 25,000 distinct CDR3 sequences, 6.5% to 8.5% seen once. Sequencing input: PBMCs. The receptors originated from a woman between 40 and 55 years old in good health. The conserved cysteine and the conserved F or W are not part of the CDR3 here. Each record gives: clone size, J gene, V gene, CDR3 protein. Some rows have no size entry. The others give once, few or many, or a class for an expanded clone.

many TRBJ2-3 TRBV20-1 SARDFRLAGGTDTQY
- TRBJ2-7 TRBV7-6 ASSPVVTQGAIYEQY
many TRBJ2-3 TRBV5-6 ASILRRETDTQY
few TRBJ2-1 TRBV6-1 AIDKNRNEQF
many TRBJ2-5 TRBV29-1 SVLLLLAGDQETQY
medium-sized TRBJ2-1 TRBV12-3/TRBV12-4 ASSSGSISGRAGEQF
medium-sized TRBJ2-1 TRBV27 ASSLGSSSYNEQF
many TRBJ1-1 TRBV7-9 ASSLVPQVLWVTEAF
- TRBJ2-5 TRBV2 ASSESRLTGATQY
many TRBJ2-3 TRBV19 ASSMTGSTDTQY
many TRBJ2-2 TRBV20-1 SAKAWDRGGTGELF
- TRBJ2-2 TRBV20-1 SAQTGDRTGELF
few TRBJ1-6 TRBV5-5 ASSLGAENSLH
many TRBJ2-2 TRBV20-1 SARSVRNTGELF
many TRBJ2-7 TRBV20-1 SAPRDSYEQY
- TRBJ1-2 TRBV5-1 ASSLVARQVGGYT
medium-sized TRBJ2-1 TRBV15 ATSIHRGSYNEQF
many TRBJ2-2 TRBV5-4 ASEGAGNTGELF
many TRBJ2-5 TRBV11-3 ASSSGIAQETQY
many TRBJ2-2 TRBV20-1 SASLVQGFGELF
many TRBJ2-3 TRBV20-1 SARDLAGGDVDTQY
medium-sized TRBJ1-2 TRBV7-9 ASSLEGARGYGYT
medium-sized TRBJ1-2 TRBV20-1 SASRGGKDGYT
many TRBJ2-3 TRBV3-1 ASSQAGTESTDTQY
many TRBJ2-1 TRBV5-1 ASSLAGMNEQF
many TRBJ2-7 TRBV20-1 SALPPGDRGYEQY
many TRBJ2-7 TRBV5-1 ASSLSGVVVEQY
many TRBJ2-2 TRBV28 ASSSRDRGSFGELF
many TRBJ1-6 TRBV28 ASSSSYNSPLH
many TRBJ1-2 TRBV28 ASSSPAGQGFYGYT
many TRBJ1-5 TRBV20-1 SASPPEGWGQPQH
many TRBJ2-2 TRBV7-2 ASSFRETGELF